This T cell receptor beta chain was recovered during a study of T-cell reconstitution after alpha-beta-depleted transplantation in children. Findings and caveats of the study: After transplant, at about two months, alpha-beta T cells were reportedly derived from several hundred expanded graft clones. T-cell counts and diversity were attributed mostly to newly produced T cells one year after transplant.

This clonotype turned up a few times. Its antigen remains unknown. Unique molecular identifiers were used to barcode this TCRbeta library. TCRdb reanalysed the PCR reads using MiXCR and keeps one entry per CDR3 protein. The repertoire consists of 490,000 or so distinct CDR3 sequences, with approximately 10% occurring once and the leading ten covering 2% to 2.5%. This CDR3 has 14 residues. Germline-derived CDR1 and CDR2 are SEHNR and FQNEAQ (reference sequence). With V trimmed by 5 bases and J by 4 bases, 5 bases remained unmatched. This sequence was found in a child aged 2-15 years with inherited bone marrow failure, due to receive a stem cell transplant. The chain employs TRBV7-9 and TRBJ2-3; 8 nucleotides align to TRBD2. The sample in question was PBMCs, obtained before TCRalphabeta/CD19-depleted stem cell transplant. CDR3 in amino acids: CASSTGGSADTQYF. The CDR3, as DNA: TGTGCCAGCAGCACGGGGGGGAGTGCAGATACGCAGTATTTT.